The rows below give T cell receptor beta chains drawn from one sample of a study of blood T cell repertoires in COVID-19. Sequenced by immunoSEQ multiplex PCR; TCRdb stores in-frame clones only, minus some. The table records approximately 360,000 clones, roughly 90% of them present only once. The sample was peripheral blood. These TCRs come from a man in his late teens or twenties with active or convalescent COVID-19. CDR3s include the opening cysteine and the closing phenylalanine or tryptophan. Fields, in order: J gene, CDR3 length, D gene, V gene, CDR3 protein, CDR3 DNA. The D gene is left open where the match is weak.

TRBJ2-1 15 . TRBV4-3 CASSPKWAGYNEQFF TGCGCCAGCAGCCCCAAGTGGGCGGGATACAATGAGCAGTTCTTC
TRBJ2-6 17 . TRBV9 CASSAPAQGPGANVLTF TGTGCCAGCAGCGCCCCGGCGCAGGGCCCTGGGGCCAACGTGCTGACTTTC
TRBJ1-4 17 . TRBV21-1 CASSPRSSRLFNEKLFF TGTGCCAGCAGCCCCCGTTCCTCACGCCTATTCAATGAAAAACTGTTTTTT
TRBJ1-2 14 . TRBV2 CASSAQESSVGYTF TGTGCCAGCAGTGCCCAAGAGTCCTCCGTGGGCTACACCTTC
TRBJ2-3 15 TRBD2 TRBV7-3 CASSFSGSSTDTQYF TGTGCCAGCAGCTTCAGCGGGAGTAGCACAGATACGCAGTATTTT
TRBJ2-2 15 . TRBV19 CASQQPLIAAGELFF TGTGCCAGCCAACAGCCCTTAATCGCTGCGGGGGAGCTGTTTTTT
TRBJ2-3 19 TRBD2 TRBV7-9 CASSFGGLWSGGPADTQYF TGTGCCAGCAGCTTTGGAGGACTTTGGAGCGGGGGGCCCGCGGATACGCAGTATTTT
TRBJ2-6 15 . TRBV27 CASSPDIFGANVLTF TGTGCCAGCAGTCCGGACATCTTTGGGGCCAACGTGCTGACTTTC
TRBJ2-1 14 . TRBV19 CASSISSVFGEQFF TGTGCCAGTAGTATATCCAGCGTTTTCGGGGAGCAGTTCTTC
TRBJ2-7 15 . TRBV4-1 CASSQDRQTPYEQYF TGCGCCAGCAGCCAAGATCGACAGACTCCCTACGAGCAGTACTTC
TRBJ1-2 14 TRBD1 TRBV24-1 CATSEGQGDDGYTF TGTGCCACCAGTGAAGGTCAGGGGGACGATGGCTACACCTTC
TRBJ2-5 13 . TRBV18 CASSIGFQETQYF TGTGCCAGCTCAATCGGTTTTCAAGAGACCCAGTACTTC